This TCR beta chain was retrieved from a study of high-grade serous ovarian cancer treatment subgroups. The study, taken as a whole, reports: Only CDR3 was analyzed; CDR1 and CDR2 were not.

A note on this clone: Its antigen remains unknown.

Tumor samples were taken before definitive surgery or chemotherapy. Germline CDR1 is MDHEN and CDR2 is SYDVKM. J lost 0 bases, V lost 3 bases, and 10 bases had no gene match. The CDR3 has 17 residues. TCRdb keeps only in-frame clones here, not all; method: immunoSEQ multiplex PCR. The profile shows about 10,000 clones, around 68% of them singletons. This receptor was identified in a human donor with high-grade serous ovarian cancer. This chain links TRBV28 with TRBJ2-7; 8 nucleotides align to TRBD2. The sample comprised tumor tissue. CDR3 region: CASSFVGGSGASYEQYF. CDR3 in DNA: TGTGCCAGCAGTTTCGTAGGAGGTAGCGGGGCCTCCTACGAGCAGTACTTC.